A selection of T cell receptor beta chains follows, all from one sample in a study of regulatory T cells in long-lasting Graves disease. TCRdb redid the calling of the multiplex PCR reads with MiXCR, one entry per CDR3 protein. The sample contains about 350,000 distinct CDR3 sequences, about a sixth of which appear only once. This same sample was also part of a study on T cells in Graves' hyperthyroidism and ophthalmopathy.

The sequencing used peripheral blood mononuclear cells (PBMCs), collected at new diagnosis, from a patient treated with antithyroid drugs. The receptor source for this set is a woman in her late teens or twenties with Graves disease. Each CDR3 is given with its conserved first and last residue. A D gene is named only where the DNA matches it firmly. The listing skips clone size in some rows; elsewhere it reads once, few, many or a size class.

TRBJ2-5	TRBV11-2	many	TRBD2	TGTGCCAGCAGCTCCCGAATGGGAGGGGAGACCCAGTACTTC	CASSSRMGGETQYF
TRBJ2-1	TRBV30	many	NA	TGTGCCTGGACTTGGGGGGGGCGGAATGAGCAGTTCTTC	CAWTWGGRNEQFF
TRBJ1-5	TRBV6-1	many	NA	TGTGCCAGCAGTGCGGAGGGGGGCCTTAATCAGCCCCAGCATTTT	CASSAEGGLNQPQHF
TRBJ1-2	TRBV18	many	TRBD1	TGTGCCAGCTCACCAACCCATACAAGGACAGGCGGGTATGGCTACACCTTC	CASSPTHTRTGGYGYTF
TRBJ1-6	TRBV5-1	few	NA	TGCGCCAGCAGCTTTCGGGGGGAAGGATCACCCCTCCACTTT	CASSFRGEGSPLHF
TRBJ1-1	TRBV3-1	many	TRBD1	TGTGCCAGCAGTCCCAGGGGGCTTGGCGGAGTGGCTTTCTTT	CASSPRGLGGVAFF
TRBJ2-3	TRBV28	many	TRBD2	TGTGCCAGCAGTCCCCGACTAGCGGGGTTCACAGATACGCAGTATTTT	CASSPRLAGFTDTQYF
TRBJ2-1	TRBV10-3	many	NA	TGTGCCATCAGAAAGGAGGGACACATCTACAATGAGCAGTTCTTC	CAIRKEGHIYNEQFF
TRBJ1-2	TRBV7-9	NA	NA	TGTGCCAGCAGCTCCCAGGGGCCCGGCTACACCTTC	CASSSQGPGYTF
TRBJ2-1	TRBV28	few	NA	TGTGCCAGCAGTTCAGAGGGCGAGCAGTTCTTC	CASSSEGEQFF
TRBJ1-1	TRBV28	many	NA	TGTGCCAGCAGTTTTAAAAGGACTGAAGCTTTCTTT	CASSFKRTEAFF
TRBJ1-3	TRBV4-3	few	NA	TGCGCCAGCAGCCAAGCTCTTTCGGACACCATATATTTT	CASSQALSDTIYF
TRBJ2-5	TRBV2	many	NA	TGTGCCATCCTCCGAGGGCCAGGGGTAGAGACCCAGTACTTC	CAILRGPGVETQYF
TRBJ2-2	TRBV5-1	few	NA	TGCGCCAGCAGCCGACAGGATTTAACCGGGGAGCTGTTTTTT	CASSRQDLTGELFF
TRBJ2-3	TRBV6-1	few	NA	TGTGCCAGCAGGGACCCAGCTCTGGGAGATACGCAGTATTTT	CASRDPALGDTQYF
TRBJ1-2	TRBV5-1	many	NA	TGTGCCAGCAGCTTGGTGGCAGACTATGGCTACACCTTC	CASSLVADYGYTF
TRBJ2-7	TRBV28	many	NA	TGTGCCAGCATCGGGTCGGGTATCGCCTACGAGCAGTACTTC	CASIGSGIAYEQYF
TRBJ2-1	TRBV20-1	NA	TRBD2	TGCAGTGCTAGACCAAGACTAGCGGGAGAAATGTACAATGAGCAGTTCTTC	CSARPRLAGEMYNEQFF
TRBJ2-7	TRBV6-2/TRBV6-3	many	TRBD2	TGTGCCAGCAACACCCGACTAGCGGGGGGGACCACGCTGCGGGGGAGATCGATCGACGAGCAGTACTTC	CASNTRLAGGTTLRGRSIDEQYF
TRBJ2-1	TRBV5-1	many	TRBD2	TGCGCCAGCAGCTTTCTAGCGGGCCCGGAGTATGAGCAGTTCTTC	CASSFLAGPEYEQFF
TRBJ2-5	TRBV29-1	many	NA	TGCAGCGTGGGGACTCAAGAGACCCAGTACTTC	CSVGTQETQYF
TRBJ2-3	TRBV6-1	many	TRBD2	TGTGCCAGCAGTCCGGGACTAGCGGGGGTAGGGACAGATACGCAGTATTTT	CASSPGLAGVGTDTQYF
TRBJ2-2	TRBV9	few	TRBD2	TGTGCCAGCAGCCAAATAGCGGGACTGAACACCGGGGAGCTGTTTTTT	CASSQIAGLNTGELFF
TRBJ1-1	TRBV28	many	NA	TGTGCCAGCAGCCGGTACCCTGAAGCTTTCTTT	CASSRYPEAFF
TRBJ1-5	TRBV28	NA	TRBD1	TGTGCCAGCAACAGGGGGCCAATTCAGCCCCAGCATTTT	CASNRGPIQPQHF
TRBJ2-5	TRBV27	many	NA	TGTGCCAGCAGTTTATTGGGGGGCAGGGAGGAGACCCAGTACTTC	CASSLLGGREETQYF
TRBJ2-5	TRBV2	many	NA	TGTGCCAGCAGAGATCTCGGGACGGGCATCCAAGAGACCCAGTACTTC	CASRDLGTGIQETQYF
TRBJ2-6	TRBV7-9	few	NA	TGTGCCAGTACGGGTCGGGACGGGGCCAACGTCCTGACTTTC	CASTGRDGANVLTF
TRBJ2-1	TRBV20-1	many	NA	TGCAGTGTACGGGCTCCCTACAATGAGCAGTTCTTC	CSVRAPYNEQFF
TRBJ1-5	TRBV2	many	NA	TGTGCCAGCAGTGGTCGAGGCATCTATCAGCCCCAGCATTTT	CASSGRGIYQPQHF
TRBJ2-5	TRBV11-2	many	NA	TGTGCCAGCAGCTTAGATAGTCACAGGGTAGAGACCCAGTACTTC	CASSLDSHRVETQYF
TRBJ1-2	TRBV6-1	few	NA	TGTGCCAGCAGGGCAGCTTATGGCTACACCTTC	CASRAAYGYTF
TRBJ2-5	TRBV11-2	many	TRBD2	TGTGCCAGCAGCCCGGGACTAGCGGGAGAGAGGGTAAAGACCCAGTACTTC	CASSPGLAGERVKTQYF
TRBJ2-4	TRBV19	NA	NA	TGTGCCAGTAGTATAACCAGGGATCGAAACATTCAGTACTTC	CASSITRDRNIQYF
TRBJ2-1	TRBV28	many	TRBD1	TGTGCCAGCAGTTTACCGGGACAGGGCCCCAATGAGCAGTTCTTC	CASSLPGQGPNEQFF
TRBJ2-1	TRBV2	many	NA	TGTGCCACCTCAGTAGACAATGAGCAGTTCTTC	CATSVDNEQFF
TRBJ2-7	TRBV6-6	many	NA	TGTGCCAGCAGTTACTCGATTAGTCCCATCTCCTACGAGCAGTACTTC	CASSYSISPISYEQYF
TRBJ2-7	TRBV6-2/TRBV6-3	many	NA	TGTGCCAGCAGTTACCGGCAGACCGCCTACGAGCAGTACTTC	CASSYRQTAYEQYF
TRBJ2-1	TRBV9	NA	NA	TGTGCCAGCAGCGTAGTGGGGGGGGCTCGTGAGCAGTTCTTC	CASSVVGGAREQFF